This TCR beta chain was sequenced in a study of blood T cell repertoires in COVID-19. On the study more broadly: The United States, Italy and Spain provided the acute and convalescent COVID-19 samples. In each case, the material was cDNA or gDNA derived from T cells, B-cell-depleted T cells, or PBMCs.

V shed 1 base and J shed 0 bases, with 10 bases lying between them. Germline assignment: CDR1 MDHEN and CDR2 SYDVKM. This CDR3 region has 16 residues. How the authors handled the data: Scientists estimated how many nucleated cells there were by amplifying reference gene primers. Here immunoSEQ multiplex PCR was the method, and the copy in TCRdb shows in-frame clones only, minus some. D and trimming were read from the DNA, whereas the V and J calls and clone size are those reported in that table. In the table there are under 200,000 clones, about 88% of which are singletons. This sequence was found in an elderly woman in a cohort sampled during active or convalescent COVID-19. Material for sequencing was peripheral blood. The chain links TRBV28 to TRBJ1-3; D gene uncertain. The CDR3 region has the DNA TGTGCCAGCAGTTTATTGGCCCAGGTCTCTGGAAACACCATATATTTT. This encodes CASSLLAQVSGNTIYF.